This TCR beta chain was sequenced for a study of blood T cell repertoires in COVID-19. For the study at large: Spain, Italy and the United States supplied samples that represented acute and convalescent COVID-19. Nucleic acid was either cDNA or gDNA, and it came from T cells, B-cell-depleted T cells, or PBMCs.

How the authors handled the data: Using reference gene primer amplification, nucleated cell counts were estimated. Using immunoSEQ multiplex PCR, the repertoire was profiled, and TCRdb retains in-frame clones only, with some absent. The V and J calls and the clone size are those of that table, but D and trimming were determined from the DNA. Of about 88,000 clones listed, 70% to 90% are singletons. Germline V gene sequence: CDR1 SGHAT, CDR2 FQNNGV. V was clipped by 1 base and J by 0 bases, with 7 bases between them. The CDR3 contains 15 residues. This receptor was identified in a woman aged 80 or over with acute or convalescent COVID-19. The gene calls are TRBV11-2 and TRBJ1-3; D is undetermined. Sequencing was carried out using peripheral blood. Here the CDR3 DNA reads TGTGCCAGCAGCTTAGTCCCAGTCTCTGGAAACACCATATATTTT. This sequence encodes CASSLVPVSGNTIYF.